These T cell receptor beta chains were read from a single sample in a study of blood T cell repertoires in COVID-19. The repertoire was sequenced with immunoSEQ multiplex PCR; TCRdb's copy has only in-frame clones and lacks some. This table has around 320,000 clones, approximately 85% appearing once. The specimen sequenced was peripheral blood. The receptors originated from a human donor in a cohort sampled during active COVID-19. CDR3s include the opening cysteine and the closing phenylalanine or tryptophan. D genes are given only for firm matches. Size is omitted from some rows. Given values are once, few, many or a class for expanded clones.

NA	NA	TRBV30	TRBJ1-1	CAWTAGANTEAFF	TGTGCCTGGACAGCAGGGGCCAACACTGAAGCTTTCTTT
NA	TRBD2	TRBV19	TRBJ2-1	CASSIEGTTYNEQFF	TGTGCCAGTAGTATAGAAGGGACTACATACAATGAGCAGTTCTTC
NA	NA	TRBV2	TRBJ1-5	CASTGQGGNQPQHF	TGTGCCAGCACCGGACAAGGTGGGAATCAGCCCCAGCATTTT
NA	NA	TRBV6-5	TRBJ1-4	CASSRGRKLFF	TGTGCCAGCAGTCGGGGTAGAAAACTGTTTTTT
NA	TRBD2	TRBV10-3	TRBJ2-3	CAISGSHGSSGGTTDTQYF	TGTGCCATCAGTGGGAGTCATGGGAGTAGCGGGGGGACAACAGATACGCAGTATTTT
NA	NA	TRBV6-5	TRBJ1-5	CASSYSGSNQPQHF	TGTGCCAGCAGTTACAGCGGGTCGAATCAGCCCCAGCATTTT
NA	TRBD2	TRBV7-9	TRBJ2-1	CASSQGLAGGLKYNEQFF	TGTGCCAGCAGCCAGGGACTAGCGGGGGGCCTTAAATACAATGAGCAGTTCTTC
NA	TRBD1	TRBV5-1	TRBJ1-4	CASSLRGQGGEKLFF	TGCGCCAGCAGCTTGAGAGGACAGGGTGGCGAAAAACTGTTTTTT
NA	NA	TRBV5-4	TRBJ1-2	CASSPTANYGYTF	TGTGCCAGCAGCCCGACAGCAAACTATGGCTACACCTTC
NA	NA	TRBV2	TRBJ1-1	CAPSLGPGTEAFF	TGTGCCCCTTCATTGGGGCCGGGCACTGAAGCTTTCTTT
NA	NA	TRBV6-5	TRBJ1-2	CASSAKTGRNYGYTF	TGTGCCAGCAGCGCCAAGACAGGTCGTAACTATGGCTACACCTTC
NA	NA	TRBV5-4	TRBJ2-6	CASSLTQRAFSGANVLTF	TGTGCCAGCAGCTTGACTCAGCGAGCCTTCTCTGGGGCCAACGTCCTGACTTTC
NA	NA	TRBV3-1/TRBV3-2	TRBJ2-7	CASSFRDRQQYF	TGTGCCAGCAGTTTCCGGGATCGCCAGCAGTACTTC
NA	TRBD2	TRBV24-1	TRBJ2-1	CATSLPSGTSGTNDEQFF	TGTGCCACCAGTCTGCCCTCCGGGACTAGCGGAACCAATGACGAGCAGTTCTTC
NA	TRBD1	TRBV10-1	TRBJ2-6	CASRTDRVNPFGANVLTF	TGCGCCAGCAGAACGGACAGGGTAAACCCCTTTGGGGCCAACGTCCTGACTTTC
once	NA	TRBV7-8	TRBJ2-7	CASSFTGKRGYEQYF	TGTGCCAGCAGCTTTACAGGGAAGAGGGGGTACGAGCAGTACTTC
NA	TRBD1	TRBV9	TRBJ1-2	CASSEGQPRYYGYTF	TGTGCCAGCAGCGAGGGACAGCCTAGATACTATGGCTACACCTTC
NA	TRBD1	TRBV19	TRBJ2-7	CASSTPDREVYEQYF	TGTGCCAGTAGTACCCCGGACAGGGAGGTGTACGAGCAGTACTTC
NA	NA	TRBV6-5	TRBJ2-5	CASSYYEGSETQYF	TGTGCCAGCAGTTACTATGAGGGAAGCGAGACCCAGTACTTC
NA	NA	TRBV5-1	TRBJ2-2	CASSLSRTIDTGELFF	TGCGCCAGCAGCTTAAGTAGGACAATCGACACCGGGGAGCTGTTTTTT
NA	NA	TRBV6-5	TRBJ1-2	CASSSQGYGYTF	TGTGCCAGCAGTTCACAGGGTTATGGCTACACCTTC
NA	NA	TRBV4-2	TRBJ1-2	CASSQERGGNYGYTF	TGTGCCAGCAGCCAAGAGAGGGGGGGAAACTATGGCTACACCTTC
NA	TRBD2	TRBV4-2	TRBJ2-3	CASSQDRVSGGAAGYF	TGTGCCAGCAGCCAAGATAGGGTAAGCGGGGGGGCCGCTGGATATTTT
many	TRBD1	TRBV9	TRBJ1-6	CASSGRDRGRSLHF	TGTGCCAGCAGCGGCCGGGACAGGGGGCGATCCCTCCACTTT
NA	NA	TRBV9	TRBJ2-2	CASNDPPGGSGELFF	TGTGCCAGCAACGACCCTCCTGGAGGCTCCGGGGAGCTGTTTTTT
NA	NA	TRBV4-2	TRBJ1-4	CASSQGAIEKLFF	TGTGCCAGCAGCCAAGGGGCGATCGAAAAACTGTTTTTT
once	NA	TRBV19	TRBJ1-6	CASNEVGGFPLHF	TGTGCCAGTAATGAGGTCGGCGGCTTCCCCCTCCACTTT
NA	TRBD1	TRBV4-1	TRBJ1-2	CASSQVLRLGKTGSMGNYGYTF	TGCGCCAGCAGCCAAGTTTTAAGGCTGGGGAAGACAGGGTCCATGGGGAACTATGGCTACACCTTC
NA	TRBD1	TRBV4-1	TRBJ1-6	CASNHRPTGGDSPLHF	TGCGCCAGCAACCATCGGCCTACAGGGGGAGATTCACCCCTCCACTTT
NA	NA	TRBV7-8	TRBJ2-6	CASSLASYGANVLTF	TGTGCCAGCAGCTTAGCATCCTATGGGGCCAACGTCCTGACTTTC
NA	TRBD1	TRBV27	TRBJ1-5	CASRLTGGRNQPQHF	TGTGCCAGCAGACTGACAGGGGGCCGCAATCAGCCCCAGCATTTT
NA	NA	TRBV4-2	TRBJ1-3	CASSQEVARSGNTIYF	TGTGCCAGCAGCCAAGAGGTTGCGAGATCTGGAAACACCATATATTTT
NA	NA	TRBV28	TRBJ2-2	CASSFFGQPNTGELFF	TGTGCCAGCAGTTTCTTTGGGCAGCCGAACACCGGGGAGCTGTTTTTT
NA	NA	TRBV7-2	TRBJ1-4	CASSLGRGGYGKLFF	TGTGCCAGCAGCTTAGGCCGCGGGGGGTATGGAAAACTGTTTTTT
NA	TRBD1	TRBV19	TRBJ1-3	CASSRVTGGSGNTIYF	TGTGCCAGTAGTAGGGTCACAGGGGGCTCTGGAAACACCATATATTTT
NA	NA	TRBV9	TRBJ1-2	CASSVEPYETASGSGYTF	TGTGCCAGCAGCGTAGAACCCTACGAGACAGCATCTGGTAGTGGCTACACCTTC
NA	NA	TRBV27	TRBJ2-1	CASSDYTGFYQFF	TGTGCCAGCAGTGATTATACAGGGTTTTATCAGTTCTTC
NA	NA	TRBV6-5	TRBJ2-2	CASRPRRTGELFF	TGTGCCAGCAGACCGAGGCGGACCGGGGAGCTGTTTTTT
NA	TRBD1	TRBV10-2	TRBJ1-1	CASGGTANTEAFF	TGCGCCAGCGGGGGGACAGCAAACACTGAAGCTTTCTTT
NA	TRBD1	TRBV7-3	TRBJ1-1	CASSPQTGMNTEAFF	TGTGCCAGCAGCCCACAGACAGGGATGAACACTGAAGCTTTCTTT
few	NA	TRBV18	TRBJ1-2	CASSPLEEGGDGYTF	TGTGCCAGCTCACCGCTAGAGGAGGGGGGGGATGGCTACACCTTC
few	NA	TRBV10-1	TRBJ2-7	CASSDRYEQYF	TGCGCCAGCAGTGATCGGTACGAGCAGTACTTC
NA	TRBD1	TRBV19	TRBJ1-1	CASRIRTGTAEAFF	TGTGCCAGTAGGATTCGAACCGGGACAGCTGAAGCTTTCTTT
few	NA	TRBV18	TRBJ1-1	CASSPGNTEAFF	TGTGCCAGCTCACCCGGGAACACTGAAGCTTTCTTT
NA	TRBD2	TRBV27	TRBJ2-1	CASSLPRDYSYNEQFF	TGTGCCAGCAGTTTGCCCCGGGACTATTCATACAATGAGCAGTTCTTC
NA	TRBD1	TRBV27	TRBJ2-1	CASSSPGTGYGNEQFF	TGTGCCAGCAGTAGTCCCGGGACAGGGTATGGCAATGAGCAGTTCTTC
few	TRBD1	TRBV9	TRBJ1-1	CASSVGRAGDSEAFF	TGTGCCAGCAGCGTAGGTAGGGCCGGGGACAGTGAAGCTTTCTTT
many	NA	TRBV7-8	TRBJ2-7	CASSPGHYEQYF	TGTGCCAGCAGCCCGGGTCACTACGAGCAGTACTTC
NA	TRBD2	TRBV3-1/TRBV3-2	TRBJ2-3	CASSQSASGGLTDTQYF	TGTGCCAGCAGCCAATCGGCTAGCGGGGGATTAACAGATACGCAGTATTTT
NA	TRBD1	TRBV12-3/TRBV12-4	TRBJ2-7	CASRSDRVYEQYF	TGTGCCAGCAGATCAGACAGGGTGTACGAGCAGTACTTC
NA	NA	TRBV5-1	TRBJ2-3	CASSLEAPDTQYF	TGCGCCAGCAGCTTAGAGGCCCCAGATACGCAGTATTTT
NA	NA	TRBV6-1	TRBJ1-2	CASSDRGGSGYYGYTF	TGTGCCAGCAGTGATCGGGGAGGTTCGGGTTACTATGGCTACACCTTC
NA	NA	TRBV7-2	TRBJ2-7	CASSLTWHEQYF	TGTGCCAGCAGCTTAACGTGGCACGAGCAGTACTTC
once	NA	TRBV27	TRBJ2-7	CASSGVTYEQYF	TGTGCCAGCAGCGGGGTTACCTACGAGCAGTACTTC